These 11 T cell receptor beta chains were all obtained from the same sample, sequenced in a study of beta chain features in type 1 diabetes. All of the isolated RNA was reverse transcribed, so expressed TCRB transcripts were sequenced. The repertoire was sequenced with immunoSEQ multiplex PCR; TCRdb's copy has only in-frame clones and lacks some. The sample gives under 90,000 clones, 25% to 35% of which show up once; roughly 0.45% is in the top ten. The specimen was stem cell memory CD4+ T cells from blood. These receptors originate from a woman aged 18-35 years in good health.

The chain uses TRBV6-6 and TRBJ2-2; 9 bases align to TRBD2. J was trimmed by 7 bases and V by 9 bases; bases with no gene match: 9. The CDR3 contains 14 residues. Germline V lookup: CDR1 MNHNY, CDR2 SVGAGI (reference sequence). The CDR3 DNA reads TGTGCCAGTCGGCGGGAGGGCCGTAACGGGGAGCTGTTTTTT. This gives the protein CASRREGRNGELFF.

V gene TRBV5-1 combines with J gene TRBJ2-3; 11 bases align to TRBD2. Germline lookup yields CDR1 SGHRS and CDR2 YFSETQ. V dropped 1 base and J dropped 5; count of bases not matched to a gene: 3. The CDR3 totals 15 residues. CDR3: CASSLLGTSGDTQYF. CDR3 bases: TGCGCCAGCAGCTTGTTGGGGACTAGCGGAGATACGCAGTATTTT. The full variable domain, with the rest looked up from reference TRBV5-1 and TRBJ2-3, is KAGVTQTPRYLIKTRGQQVTLSCSPISGHRSVSWYQQTPGQGLQFLFEYFSETQRNKGNFPGRFSGRQFSNSRSEMNVSTLELGDSALYLCASSLLGTSGDTQYFGPGTRLTVL.

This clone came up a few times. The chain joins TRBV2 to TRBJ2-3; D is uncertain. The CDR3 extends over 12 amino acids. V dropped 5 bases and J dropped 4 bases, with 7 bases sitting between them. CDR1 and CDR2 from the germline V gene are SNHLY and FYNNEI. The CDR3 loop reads CASSTRPDTQYF. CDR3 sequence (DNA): TGTGCCAGCAGTACACGCCCAGATACGCAGTATTTT.

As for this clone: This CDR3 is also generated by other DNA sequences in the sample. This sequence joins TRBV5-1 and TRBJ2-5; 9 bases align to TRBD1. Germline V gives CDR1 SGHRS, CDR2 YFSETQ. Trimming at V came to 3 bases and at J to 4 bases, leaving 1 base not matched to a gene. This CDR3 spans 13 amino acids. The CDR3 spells CASSSGQGETQYF. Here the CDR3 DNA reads TGCGCCAGCAGCTCGGGACAGGGAGAGACCCAGTACTTC.

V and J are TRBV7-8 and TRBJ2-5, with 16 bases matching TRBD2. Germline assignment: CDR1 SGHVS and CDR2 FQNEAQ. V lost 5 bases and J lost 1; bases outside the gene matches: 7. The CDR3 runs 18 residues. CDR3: CASSTSGTSGGGQETQYF. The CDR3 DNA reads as TGTGCCAGCAGCACCTCCGGGACTAGCGGGGGGGGCCAAGAGACCCAGTACTTC.

The CDR3 loop is CALGQGPNYGYTF. CDR3 nucleotide sequence: TGCGCCCTAGGCCAGGGGCCCAACTATGGCTACACCTTC. The rearrangement links TRBV10-2 to TRBJ1-2; D may be TRBD1 (6 bases). The CDR3 sequence is 13 residues long. Trimming stripped 11 bases from V and 2 bases from J, with 15 bases between. Germline loops: CDR1 WSHSY, CDR2 SAAADI.

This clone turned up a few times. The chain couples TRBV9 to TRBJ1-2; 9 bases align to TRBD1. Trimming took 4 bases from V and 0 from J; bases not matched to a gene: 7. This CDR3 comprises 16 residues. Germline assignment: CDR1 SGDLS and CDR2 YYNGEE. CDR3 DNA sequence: TGTGCCAGCAGCCTCGGACAGGGGTGGACTAACTATGGCTACACCTTC. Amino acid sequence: CASSLGQGWTNYGYTF.

This CDR3 reads CAWTRPLYRGNEQYF. Written as DNA, the CDR3 is TGTGCCTGGACCCGACCACTCTACCGGGGGAACGAGCAGTACTTC. V is TRBV30 and J is TRBJ2-7, with D possibly matching TRBD2 (6 bases). The V end lost 4 bases, the J end lost 5 bases, and 21 bases lay between the germline ends. This CDR3 comprises 15 residues. The germline gives CDR1 GTSNPN, CDR2 SVGIG (reference sequence).

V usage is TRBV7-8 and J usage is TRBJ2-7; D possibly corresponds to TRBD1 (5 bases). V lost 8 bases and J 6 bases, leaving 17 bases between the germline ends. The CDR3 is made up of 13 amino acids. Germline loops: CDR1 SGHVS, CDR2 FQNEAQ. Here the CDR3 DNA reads TGTGCCAGCGTACCTAGAATTAGGGGCGAGCAGTACTTC. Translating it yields CASVPRIRGEQYF.

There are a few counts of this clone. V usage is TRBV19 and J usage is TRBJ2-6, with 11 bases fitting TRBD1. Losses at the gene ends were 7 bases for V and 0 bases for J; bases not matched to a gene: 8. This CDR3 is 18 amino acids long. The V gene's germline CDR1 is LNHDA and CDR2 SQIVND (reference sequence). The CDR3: CASTPGTGGVSGANVLTF. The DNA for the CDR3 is TGTGCCAGTACCCCTGGGACAGGGGGTGTCTCTGGGGCCAACGTCCTGACTTTC.

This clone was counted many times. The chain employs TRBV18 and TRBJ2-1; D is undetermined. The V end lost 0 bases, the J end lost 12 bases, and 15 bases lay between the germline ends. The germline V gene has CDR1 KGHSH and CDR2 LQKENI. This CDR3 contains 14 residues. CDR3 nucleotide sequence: TGTGCCAGCTCACCACCATTCGCCGAGGCGGTGCAGTTCTTC. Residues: CASSPPFAEAVQFF.